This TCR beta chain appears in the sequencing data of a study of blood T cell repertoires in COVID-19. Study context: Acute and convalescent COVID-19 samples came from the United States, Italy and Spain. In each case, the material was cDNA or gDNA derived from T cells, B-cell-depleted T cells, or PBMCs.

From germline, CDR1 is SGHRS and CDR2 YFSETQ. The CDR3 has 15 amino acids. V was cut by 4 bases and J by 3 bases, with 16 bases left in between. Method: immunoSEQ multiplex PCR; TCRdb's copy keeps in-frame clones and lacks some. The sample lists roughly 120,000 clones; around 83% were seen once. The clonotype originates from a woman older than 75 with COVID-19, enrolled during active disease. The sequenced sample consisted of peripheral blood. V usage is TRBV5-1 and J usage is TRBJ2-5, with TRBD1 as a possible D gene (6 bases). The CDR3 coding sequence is TGCGCCAGCAGCCCACACGGGGCAGGGGAAGAGACCCAGTACTTC. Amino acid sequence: CASSPHGAGEETQYF.